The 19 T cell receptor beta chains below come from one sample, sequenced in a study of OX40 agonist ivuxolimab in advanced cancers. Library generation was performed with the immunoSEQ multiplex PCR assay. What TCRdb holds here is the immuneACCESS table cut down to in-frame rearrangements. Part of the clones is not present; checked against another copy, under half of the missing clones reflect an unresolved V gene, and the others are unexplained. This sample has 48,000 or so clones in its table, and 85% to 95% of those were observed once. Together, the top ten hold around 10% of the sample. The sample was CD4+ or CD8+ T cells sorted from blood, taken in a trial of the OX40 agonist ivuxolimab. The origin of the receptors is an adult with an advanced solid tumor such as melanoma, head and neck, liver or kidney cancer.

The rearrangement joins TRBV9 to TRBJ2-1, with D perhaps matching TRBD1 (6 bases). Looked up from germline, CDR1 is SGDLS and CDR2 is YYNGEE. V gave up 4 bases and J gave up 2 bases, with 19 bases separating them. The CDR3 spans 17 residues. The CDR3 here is CASSSRRDKVTYNEQFF. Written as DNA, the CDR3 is TGTGCCAGCAGCAGTCGCCGGGACAAGGTAACCTACAATGAGCAGTTCTTC.

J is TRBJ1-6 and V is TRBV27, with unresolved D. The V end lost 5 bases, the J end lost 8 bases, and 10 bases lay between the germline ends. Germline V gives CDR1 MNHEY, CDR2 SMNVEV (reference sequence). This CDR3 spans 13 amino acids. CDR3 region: CASSARGYSPLHF. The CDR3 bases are TGTGCCAGCAGTGCGCGTGGTTATTCACCCCTCCACTTT.

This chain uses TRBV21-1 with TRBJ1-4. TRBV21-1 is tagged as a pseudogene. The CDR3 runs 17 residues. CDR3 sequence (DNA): TGTGCCAGCAGCAAAGGAGGGCCAGGGCGGACTAATGAAAAACTGTTTTTT. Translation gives CASSKGGPGRTNEKLFF.

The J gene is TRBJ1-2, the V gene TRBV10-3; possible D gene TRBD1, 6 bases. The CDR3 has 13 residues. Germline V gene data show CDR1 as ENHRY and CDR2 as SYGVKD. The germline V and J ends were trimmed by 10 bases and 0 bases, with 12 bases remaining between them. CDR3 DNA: TGTGCCACAACAGGGTCTCCTAACTATGGCTACACCTTC. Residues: CATTGSPNYGYTF.

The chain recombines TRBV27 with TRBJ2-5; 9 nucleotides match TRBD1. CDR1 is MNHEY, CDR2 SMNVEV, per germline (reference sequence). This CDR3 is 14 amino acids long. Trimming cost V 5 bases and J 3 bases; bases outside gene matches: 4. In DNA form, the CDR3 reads TGTGCCAGCAGTAGTTGGACAGGGGAAGAGACCCAGTACTTC. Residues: CASSSWTGEETQYF.

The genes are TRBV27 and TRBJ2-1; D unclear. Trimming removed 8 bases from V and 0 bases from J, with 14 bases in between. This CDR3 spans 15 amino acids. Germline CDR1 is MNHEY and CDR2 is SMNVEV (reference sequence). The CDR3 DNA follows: TGTGCCAGCTCGAAGGGAAGGAGCTCCTACAATGAGCAGTTCTTC. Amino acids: CASSKGRSSYNEQFF.

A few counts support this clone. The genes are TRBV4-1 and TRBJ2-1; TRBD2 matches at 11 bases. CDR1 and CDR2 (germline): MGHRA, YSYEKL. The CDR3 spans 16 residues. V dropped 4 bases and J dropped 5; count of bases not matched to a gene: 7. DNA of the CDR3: TGCGCCAGCAGCCTATACGGGACTAGCGGAGACAATGAGCAGTTCTTC. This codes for CASSLYGTSGDNEQFF.

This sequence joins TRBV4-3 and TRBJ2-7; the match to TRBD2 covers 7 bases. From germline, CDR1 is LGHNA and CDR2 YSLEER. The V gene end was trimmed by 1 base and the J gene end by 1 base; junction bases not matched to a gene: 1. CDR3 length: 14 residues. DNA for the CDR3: TGCGCCAGCAGCCAAGGGGGAGGGTCCTACGAGCAGTACTTC. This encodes CASSQGGGSYEQYF.

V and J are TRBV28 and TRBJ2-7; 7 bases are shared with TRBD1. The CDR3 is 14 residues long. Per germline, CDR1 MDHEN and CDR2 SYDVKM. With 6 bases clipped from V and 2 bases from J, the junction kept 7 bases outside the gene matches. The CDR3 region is CASSVGTDAYEQYF. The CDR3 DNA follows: TGTGCCAGCAGCGTCGGGACAGACGCCTACGAGCAGTACTTC.

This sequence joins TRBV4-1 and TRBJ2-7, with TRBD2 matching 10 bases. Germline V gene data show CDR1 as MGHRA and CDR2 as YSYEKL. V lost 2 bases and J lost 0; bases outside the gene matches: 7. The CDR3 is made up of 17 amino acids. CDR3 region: CASSQTIAGGNSYEQYF. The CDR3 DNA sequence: TGCGCCAGCAGCCAAACCATAGCGGGAGGCAACTCCTACGAGCAGTACTTC.

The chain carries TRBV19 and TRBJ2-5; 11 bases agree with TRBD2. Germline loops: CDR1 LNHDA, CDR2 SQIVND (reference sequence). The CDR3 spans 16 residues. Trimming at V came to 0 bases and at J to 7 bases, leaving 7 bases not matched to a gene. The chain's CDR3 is CASSIEASGRLMTQYF. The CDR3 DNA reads TGTGCCAGTAGTATAGAGGCTAGCGGGAGGTTAATGACCCAGTACTTC.

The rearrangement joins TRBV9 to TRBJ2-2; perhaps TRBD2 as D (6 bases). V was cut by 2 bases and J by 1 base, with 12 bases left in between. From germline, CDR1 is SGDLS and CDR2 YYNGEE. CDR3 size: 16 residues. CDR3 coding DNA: TGTGCCAGCAGCGTCCTGAGCGGGTTGAACACCGGGGAGCTGTTTTTT. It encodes CASSVLSGLNTGELFF. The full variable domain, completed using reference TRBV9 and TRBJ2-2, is DSGVTQTPKHLITATGQRVTLRCSPRSGDLSVYWYQQSLDQGLQFLIQYYNGEERAKGNILERFSAQQFPDLHSELNLSSLELGDSALYFCASSVLSGLNTGELFFGEGSRLTVL.

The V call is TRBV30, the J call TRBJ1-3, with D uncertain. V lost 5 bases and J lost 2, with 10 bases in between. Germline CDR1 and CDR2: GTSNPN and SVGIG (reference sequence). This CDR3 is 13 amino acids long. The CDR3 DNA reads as TGTGCCTGGGAAACGGACGCTGGAAACACCATATATTTT. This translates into CAWETDAGNTIYF.

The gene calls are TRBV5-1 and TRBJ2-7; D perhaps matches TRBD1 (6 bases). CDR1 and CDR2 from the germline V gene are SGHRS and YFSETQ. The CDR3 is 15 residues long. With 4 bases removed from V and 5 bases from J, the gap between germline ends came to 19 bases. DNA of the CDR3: TGCGCCAGCAGCAGTGCGTCTGACAGGCCGCACGAGCAGTACTTC. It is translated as CASSSASDRPHEQYF.

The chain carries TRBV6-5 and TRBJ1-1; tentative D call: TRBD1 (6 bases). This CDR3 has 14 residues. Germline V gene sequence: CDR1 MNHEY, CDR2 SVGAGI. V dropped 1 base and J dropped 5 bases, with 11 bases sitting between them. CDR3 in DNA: TGTGCCAGCAGTTACTTCGGGGGCTGGACTGAAGCTTTCTTT. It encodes CASSYFGGWTEAFF.

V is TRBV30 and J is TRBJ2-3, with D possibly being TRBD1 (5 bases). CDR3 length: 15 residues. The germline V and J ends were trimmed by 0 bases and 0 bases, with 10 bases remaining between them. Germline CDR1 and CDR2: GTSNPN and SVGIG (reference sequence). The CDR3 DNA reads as TGTGCCTGGAGTGTTGTTGACAGAAGCACAGATACGCAGTATTTT. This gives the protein CAWSVVDRSTDTQYF.

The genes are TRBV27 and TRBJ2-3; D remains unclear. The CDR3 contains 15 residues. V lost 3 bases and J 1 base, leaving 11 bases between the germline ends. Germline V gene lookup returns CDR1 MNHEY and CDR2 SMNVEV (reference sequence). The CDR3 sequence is CASSFTTDGTDTQYF. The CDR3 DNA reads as TGTGCCAGCAGTTTCACCACGGACGGCACAGATACGCAGTATTTT.

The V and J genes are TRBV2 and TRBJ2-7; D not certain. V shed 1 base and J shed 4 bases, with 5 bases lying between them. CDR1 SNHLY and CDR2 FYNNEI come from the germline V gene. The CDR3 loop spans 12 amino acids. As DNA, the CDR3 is TGTGCCAGCAGTGAAGGTCCTTACGAGCAGTACTTC. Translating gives CASSEGPYEQYF.

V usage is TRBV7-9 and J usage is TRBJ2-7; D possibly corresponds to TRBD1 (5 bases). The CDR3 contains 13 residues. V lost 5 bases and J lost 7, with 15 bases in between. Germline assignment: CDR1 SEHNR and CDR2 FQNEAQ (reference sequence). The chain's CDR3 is CASSLRGFGEQYF. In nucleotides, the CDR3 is TGTGCCAGCAGCCTTAGGGGTTTTGGGGAGCAGTACTTC.